The 15 T cell receptor beta chains below were found in one sample sequenced in a study of vaccination effects on CD4 cells after COVID-19. Their specific antigens are unknown. This table comes from immunoSEQ multiplex PCR, and its TCRdb copy is limited to in-frame clones, with some not included. The sample has about 23,000 clones, 74% seen once. Viral peptide pools were used in the ViraFEST assay to expand antigen-specific CD4+ T cells, and sequencing came afterward. Following culture for around 10 days, CD4+ T cells were isolated. None of the vaccinated had previously contracted SARS-CoV-2, and their nucleocapsid antibodies tested negative. The starting material was CD4+ T cells from PBMCs cultured with SARS-CoV-2 spike peptides, obtained before COVID-19 vaccination. Receptors originate from a human donor who received a COVID-19 vaccine.

The chain links TRBV6-1 to TRBJ2-3; no clear D gene. In germline, CDR1 is MNHNS, CDR2 SASEGT. CDR3 length: 14 amino acids. V shed 3 bases and J shed 4 bases, with 11 bases lying between them. CDR3 coding DNA: TGTGCCAGCAGTGAGAGGCATAGGGCAGATACGCAGTATTTT. This codes for CASSERHRADTQYF.

Written as DNA, the CDR3 is TGTGCCAGCAGCGTGACTAGCGGGAGGTACAATGAGCAGTTCTTC. As protein: CASSVTSGRYNEQFF. This chain connects TRBV11-3 to TRBJ2-1, with 13 nucleotides matching TRBD2. The CDR3 loop spans 15 amino acids. Germline loops: CDR1 SGHNT, CDR2 YENEEA. The J segment lost 4 bases and the V segment lost 5 bases, leaving 2 bases of the junction unmatched.

The chain is built from TRBV30 and TRBJ2-1; D remains unclear. With 5 bases removed from V and 12 bases from J, the gap between germline ends came to 11 bases. The V gene's germline CDR1 is GTSNPN and CDR2 SVGIG (reference sequence). The CDR3 contains 10 residues. CDR3 sequence reads: CAWQRERQFF. The CDR3 nucleotides are TGTGCCTGGCAGCGAGAACGGCAGTTCTTC.

The CDR3 nucleotides are TGTGCCAGCAGCCCCGAGACAGGGATCACCGGGGAGCTGTTTTTT. This translates into CASSPETGITGELFF. The V and J genes are TRBV4-2 and TRBJ2-2; 7 nucleotides agree with TRBD1. J was trimmed by 4 bases and V by 4 bases; bases with no gene match: 6. The CDR3 runs 15 residues. Germline V gene sequence: CDR1 LGHNA, CDR2 YNFKEQ.

This rearrangement joins TRBV9 to TRBJ1-5, with D unresolved. The CDR3 runs to 19 residues. In germline, CDR1 is SGDLS, CDR2 YYNGEE. V gave up 6 bases and J gave up 0 bases, with 25 bases separating them. The CDR3 region has the DNA TGTGCCAGCACCGATACAGCCAATCACCTCGAATATAGCAATCAGCCCCAGCATTTT. It specifies CASTDTANHLEYSNQPQHF.

The rearrangement links TRBV28 to TRBJ1-2, with D unclear. The CDR3 totals 11 residues. The V gene's germline CDR1 is MDHEN and CDR2 SYDVKM. The V and J ends lost 5 bases and 9 bases respectively, with 10 bases between them. Written as DNA, the CDR3 is TGTGCCAGCAGTATTCAGACCCGCTACACCTTC. Translated: CASSIQTRYTF.

The gene calls are TRBV5-6 and TRBJ2-6, with TRBD2 matching 8 bases. The germline gives CDR1 SGHDT, CDR2 YYEEEE. V lost 1 base and J lost 1; bases outside the gene matches: 10. The CDR3 has 19 residues. CDR3 in DNA: TGTGCCAGCAGCTTGTTGCGGGGGGCTAGATTTTCTGGGGCCAACGTCCTGACTTTC. Its protein is CASSLLRGARFSGANVLTF. Drawing the rest from reference TRBV5-6 and TRBJ2-6, the complete variable domain is DAGVTQSPTHLIKTRGQQVTLRCSPKSGHDTVSWYQQALGQGPQFIFQYYEEEERQRGNFPDRFSGHQFPNYSSELNVNALLLGDSALYLCASSLLRGARFSGANVLTFGAGSRLTVL.

A few counts support this clone. V and J are TRBV3-1 (or the pseudogene TRBV3-2) and TRBJ1-5; no reliable D call. V was cut by 4 bases and J by 0 bases, with 4 bases left in between. Per the germline V gene, CDR1 is LGHDT and CDR2 is YNNKEL (reference sequence). The CDR3 totals 13 residues. The CDR3 here is CASSPDSNQPQHF. CDR3 in DNA: TGTGCCAGCAGCCCAGATAGCAATCAGCCCCAGCATTTT.

This sequence joins TRBV5-1 and TRBJ2-3; D not certain. The CDR3 contains 12 residues. Per the germline V gene, CDR1 is SGHRS and CDR2 is YFSETQ. V lost 7 bases, J lost 5 bases, and 11 bases lay in between. In DNA, the CDR3 is TGCGCCAGCGGGCAGGATCAAGATACGCAGTATTTT. It yields the protein CASGQDQDTQYF.

In its sample, this clone was seen once. The V call is TRBV2, the J call TRBJ1-5; a weak D match, TRBD1 (5 bases). Trimming pared 5 bases from V and 6 bases from J, leaving 14 bases between. Per the germline V gene, CDR1 is SNHLY and CDR2 is FYNNEI. The length of the CDR3 is 14 residues. CDR3 in amino acids: CASSLTGTGQPQHF. Written as DNA, the CDR3 is TGTGCCAGCAGTTTGACCGGGACGGGTCAGCCCCAGCATTTT. Complete variable domain (other parts from reference TRBV2 and TRBJ1-5): EPEVTQTPSHQVTQMGQEVILRCVPISNHLYFYWYRQILGQKVEFLVSFYNNEISEKSEIFDDQFSVERPDGSNFTLKIRSTKLEDSAMYFCASSLTGTGQPQHFGDGTRLSIL.

The CDR3 DNA is TGTGCCAGTAGGAAGAACTATGGCTACACCTTC. It encodes CASRKNYGYTF. This chain connects TRBV19 to TRBJ1-2, with D hard to call. Trimming removed 6 bases from V and 2 bases from J, with 4 bases in between. The length of the CDR3 is 11 residues. Germline V gene sequence: CDR1 LNHDA, CDR2 SQIVND (reference sequence).

The chain recombines TRBV5-5 with TRBJ2-2, with D possibly being TRBD2 (6 bases). Per germline, CDR1 SGHKS and CDR2 YYEKEE (reference sequence). The CDR3 consists of 16 residues. The V gene lost 4 bases and the J gene lost 7 bases, with 20 bases spanning the gap. The CDR3 DNA reads TGTGCCAGCAGCCGGGCCCCGGGAGTCTTGGGCGGGGAGCTGTTTTTT. Protein sequence: CASSRAPGVLGGELFF.

The rearrangement joins TRBV5-6 to TRBJ2-5; either TRBD1 or TRBD2 may fit D (6 bases each). The germline V gene encodes CDR1 SGHDT and CDR2 YYEEEE. The length of the CDR3 is 14 residues. V was clipped by 4 bases and J by 7 bases, with 17 bases between them. The CDR3 DNA reads TGTGCCAGCAGCGGGGGGACAATAGAAGGGACCCAGTACTTC. This encodes CASSGGTIEGTQYF.

The V gene is TRBV7-2, the J gene TRBJ2-1; 11 nucleotides line up with TRBD2. J was trimmed by 9 bases and V by 1 base; bases with no gene match: 8. The CDR3 consists of 16 residues. In germline, CDR1 is SGHTA, CDR2 FQGNSA. For the CDR3, the DNA is TGTGCCAGCAGCTTAGTTCTAGCGGGAGGATTGGTTGAGCAGTTCTTC. Translation gives CASSLVLAGGLVEQFF.

V gene TRBV9 combines with J gene TRBJ2-1; D unresolved. Germline V CDR1 and CDR2: SGDLS, YYNGEE. V lost 4 bases and J lost 10, with 9 bases in between. This CDR3 is 11 amino acids long. The CDR3 nucleotides read TGTGCCAGCAGCCCTCTCCGGGAGCAGTTCTTC. The encoded protein is CASSPLREQFF. Drawing the rest from reference TRBV9 and TRBJ2-1, the complete variable domain is DSGVTQTPKHLITATGQRVTLRCSPRSGDLSVYWYQQSLDQGLQFLIQYYNGEERAKGNILERFSAQQFPDLHSELNLSSLELGDSALYFCASSPLREQFFGPGTRLTVL.